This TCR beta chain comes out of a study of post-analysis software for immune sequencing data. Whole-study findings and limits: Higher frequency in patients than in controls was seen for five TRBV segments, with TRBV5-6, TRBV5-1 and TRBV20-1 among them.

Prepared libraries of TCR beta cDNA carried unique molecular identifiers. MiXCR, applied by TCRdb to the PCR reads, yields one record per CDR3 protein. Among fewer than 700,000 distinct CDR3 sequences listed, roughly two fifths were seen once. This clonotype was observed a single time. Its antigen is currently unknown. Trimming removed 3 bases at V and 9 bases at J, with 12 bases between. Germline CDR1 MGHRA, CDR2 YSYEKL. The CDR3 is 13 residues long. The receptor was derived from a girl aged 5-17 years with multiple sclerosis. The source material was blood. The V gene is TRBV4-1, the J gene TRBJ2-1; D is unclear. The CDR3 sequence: CASSQHSVIEQFF. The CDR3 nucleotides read TGCGCCAGCAGCCAGCACAGCGTCATTGAGCAGTTCTTC.